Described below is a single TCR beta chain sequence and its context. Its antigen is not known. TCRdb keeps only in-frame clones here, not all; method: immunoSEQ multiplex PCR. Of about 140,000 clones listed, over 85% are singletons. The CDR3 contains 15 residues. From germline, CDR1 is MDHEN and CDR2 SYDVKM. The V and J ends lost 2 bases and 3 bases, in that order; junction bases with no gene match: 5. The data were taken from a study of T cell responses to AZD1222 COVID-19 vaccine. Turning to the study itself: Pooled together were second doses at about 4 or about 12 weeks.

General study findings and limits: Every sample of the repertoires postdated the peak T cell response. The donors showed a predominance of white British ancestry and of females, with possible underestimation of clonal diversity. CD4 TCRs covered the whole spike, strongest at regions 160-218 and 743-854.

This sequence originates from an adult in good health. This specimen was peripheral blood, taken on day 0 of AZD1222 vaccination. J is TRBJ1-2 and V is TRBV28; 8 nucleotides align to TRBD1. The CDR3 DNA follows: TGTGCCAGCAGTTTACCGACGACAGGGGACTATGGCTACACCTTC. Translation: CASSLPTTGDYGYTF.